This is a list of T cell receptor beta chains from one sample in a study of T-cell reconstitution after alpha-beta-depleted transplantation in children. TCRdb redid the calling of the PCR reads with MiXCR, one entry per CDR3 protein. Among approximately 490,000 distinct CDR3 sequences listed, under 15% were seen once. Source: PBMCs from the stem cell graft donor, taken from the stem cell graft. Receptors were obtained from a human donor who donated a stem cell graft to a child with combined immunodeficiency. Both conserved end residues are part of each CDR3. D genes are given only for firm matches. The size of a clone is reported for some rows only, either as once, few or many, or as a class for expanded clones.

>TRBV7-2|few|TRBJ1-3|-
TGTGCCAGCAGCCCAACAGGGTCCAACTCTGGAAACACCATATATTTT
CASSPTGSNSGNTIYF
>TRBV4-2|few|TRBJ1-5|-
TGTGCCAGCAGCCAAGAGGCCGGGAACCAGCCCCAGCATTTT
CASSQEAGNQPQHF
>TRBV7-2|few|TRBJ2-4|-
TGTGCCAGCAGCCCCGTTGCGGGGTTAGCCAAAAACATTCAGTACTTC
CASSPVAGLAKNIQYF
>TRBV4-3|-|TRBJ2-1|TRBD2
TGCGCCAGCAGCCAAAGGGTAGCGGGACCCAATGAGCAGTTCTTC
CASSQRVAGPNEQFF
>TRBV5-1|many|TRBJ2-7|-
TGCGCCAGCAGCTTGGGACTAAACTCCTACGAGCAGTACTTC
CASSLGLNSYEQYF
>TRBV20-1|many|TRBJ2-7|TRBD2
TGCAGTGCTTCAGGACTAGCGGGGGCGCCAGCCTACGAGCAGTACTTC
CSASGLAGAPAYEQYF
>TRBV6-2/TRBV6-3|few|TRBJ1-2|-
TGTGCCAGCAGTGACGTCCAATCGGTCGGCTACACCTTC
CASSDVQSVGYTF
>TRBV2|many|TRBJ2-7|-
TGTGCCAGCACCATACAGGACTCCTACGAGCAGTACTTC
CASTIQDSYEQYF
>TRBV4-3|many|TRBJ2-7|TRBD1
TGCGCCAGCAGCCGTATCCGGGACAGCTCCTACGAGCAGTACTTC
CASSRIRDSSYEQYF
>TRBV20-1|-|TRBJ2-2|-
TGCAGTGCGTTAGTGGTGAACACCGGGGAGCTGTTTTTT
CSALVVNTGELFF
>TRBV5-1|many|TRBJ2-7|-
TGCGCCAGCAGCTTGCAGGGAAACTACGAGCAGTACTTC
CASSLQGNYEQYF
>TRBV28|many|TRBJ2-3|TRBD1
TGTGCCAGCAGGATAGGTGGGGCGGGACAGGGCACAGATACGCAGTATTTT
CASRIGGAGQGTDTQYF
>TRBV20-1|-|TRBJ2-7|TRBD1
TGCAGTTCCCCACCGGGACAGGGGTCTTACGAGCAGTACTTC
CSSPPGQGSYEQYF
>TRBV24-1|-|TRBJ2-2|TRBD2
TGTGCCACCAGCGATGGAGCGGGAGGAGATACCGGGGAGCTGTTTTTT
CATSDGAGGDTGELFF
>TRBV18|once|TRBJ2-2|TRBD2
TGTGCCAGCTCCACCGCGGCTAGCGGGGCGAACACCGGGGAGCTGTTTTTT
CASSTAASGANTGELFF
>TRBV12-3/TRBV12-4|-|TRBJ2-3|TRBD2
TGTGCCAGCAGTTCCGGACTAGCGGGAGGGCCGAACACAGATACGCAGTATTTT
CASSSGLAGGPNTDTQYF
>TRBV20-1|-|TRBJ2-1|TRBD1
TGCAGTGCTAGAGGGCTCCGGGACAGAGTCTTTAATGAGCAGTTCTTC
CSARGLRDRVFNEQFF
>TRBV10-3|many|TRBJ2-6|-
TGTGCCATCATGTACTCTGGGGCCAACGTCCTGACTTTC
CAIMYSGANVLTF
>TRBV27|-|TRBJ2-7|-
TGTGCCAGCAGTTGGTACGAGCAGTACTTC
CASSWYEQYF
>TRBV7-9|many|TRBJ2-7|TRBD2
TGTGCCAGCAGCTTAGCGGGAGGGCAGGCAACCTACGAGCAGTACTTC
CASSLAGGQATYEQYF
>TRBV20-1|many|TRBJ2-5|-
TGCAGTGCTAGCTTTTCGGGCGGATTCCAAGAGACCCAGTACTTC
CSASFSGGFQETQYF
>TRBV4-2|-|TRBJ1-5|-
TGTGCCAGCAGCCTAAGGGCAGGGCTTAGCAATCAGCCCCAGCATTTT
CASSLRAGLSNQPQHF
>TRBV30|many|TRBJ2-3|TRBD2
TGTGCCTGGAGTCAGGGACTAGCGGGGACCCAATTTAGCACAGATACGCAGTATTTT
CAWSQGLAGTQFSTDTQYF
>TRBV7-9|-|TRBJ2-7|-
TGTGCCAGCAGCTTGATCCGGGGACCCTCGTGGGAGCAGTACTTC
CASSLIRGPSWEQYF
>TRBV6-5|-|TRBJ1-5|TRBD1
TGTGCCAGCAGTTACTTGAGGGGGCTGAGCAATCAGCCCCAGCATTTT
CASSYLRGLSNQPQHF
>TRBV12-3/TRBV12-4|-|TRBJ2-2|-
TGTGCCAGCAGTTGGTTGAACACCGGGGAGCTGTTTTTT
CASSWLNTGELFF
>TRBV29-1|-|TRBJ2-7|TRBD2
TGCAGCGGCCCGGGACTAGCGGGAGAGGGAGGCTCCTACGAGCAGTACTTC
CSGPGLAGEGGSYEQYF
>TRBV9|many|TRBJ1-1|-
TGTGCCAGCAGCTACGCCAGCAGCTGGAACACTGAAGCTTTCTTT
CASSYASSWNTEAFF
>TRBV7-2|few|TRBJ2-1|-
TGTGCCAGCAGCTTAGTTGGAGGGGACAATGAGCAGTTCTTC
CASSLVGGDNEQFF
>TRBV6-5|few|TRBJ2-5|TRBD1
TGTGCCAGCAGCGGACAGGGGGGAGTGAGAGAGACCCAGTACTTC
CASSGQGGVRETQYF
>TRBV6-5|many|TRBJ2-3|-
TGTGCCACCCTTCGAAGAGATACGCAGTATTTT
CATLRRDTQYF
>TRBV9|-|TRBJ1-2|-
TGTGCCAGCAGGGGTAAGCATGGCTACACCTTC
CASRGKHGYTF
>TRBV4-1|few|TRBJ2-7|TRBD2
TGCGCCAGCAGCCAAGGAATTAGCGGGAGGAGGATCCACGAGCAGTACTTC
CASSQGISGRRIHEQYF
>TRBV20-1|many|TRBJ2-1|TRBD2
TGCAGTGCCCATAAGCGGGAGGAGCAGTTCTTC
CSAHKREEQFF
>TRBV30|many|TRBJ2-1|-
TGTGCCTGGAGTGAAGGAGCGCTCTCCTACAATGAGCAGTTCTTC
CAWSEGALSYNEQFF
>TRBV6-4|-|TRBJ2-6|-
TGTGCCAGCAGCGCTGTATCTGGGGCCAACGTCCTGACTTTC
CASSAVSGANVLTF
>TRBV15|-|TRBJ2-1|-
TGTGCCACCAGCAGAGACTTCCTGGGGAATGAGCAGTTCTTC
CATSRDFLGNEQFF
>TRBV7-3|few|TRBJ2-3|-
TGTGCCAGCAGCCAAGAGACAGGGAGGACGCAGTATTTT
CASSQETGRTQYF
>TRBV5-1|-|TRBJ2-2|TRBD2
TGCGCCAGCAGCTCATGGACTAGCGGCACCGGGGAGCTGTTTTTT
CASSSWTSGTGELFF
>TRBV11-1|once|TRBJ2-7|-
TGTGCCAGCAGCTTTTATTTTGTCGAACAGGGTGCCTTTTACGAGCAGTACTTC
CASSFYFVEQGAFYEQYF
>TRBV30|few|TRBJ2-7|-
TGTGCCTGGAGAAATGGGACTCCCAGCTCCTACGAGCAGTACTTC
CAWRNGTPSSYEQYF
>TRBV7-3|-|TRBJ2-1|-
TGTGCCAGCAGCAAAACCGCGATCCAGGGGGGAAATGAGCAGTTCTTC
CASSKTAIQGGNEQFF
>TRBV5-1|few|TRBJ1-5|TRBD1
TGCGCCAGCAGCTTGGCGACAGGGGACGGTCAGCCCCAGCATTTT
CASSLATGDGQPQHF
>TRBV5-1|many|TRBJ2-4|TRBD1
TGCGCCAGCAGCTTGGGGATCGGACAGGGAAGGAACATTCAGTACTTC
CASSLGIGQGRNIQYF
>TRBV6-2/TRBV6-3|few|TRBJ2-7|-
TGTGCCAGCAGTCCACAGTACGAGCAGTACTTC
CASSPQYEQYF
>TRBV11-2|-|TRBJ2-3|-
TGTGCCAGCAGCCAGGTCGGGAGTCTGGGCACAGATACGCAGTATTTT
CASSQVGSLGTDTQYF
>TRBV20-1|-|TRBJ1-5|-
TGCAGTGCTAGAGACCCGGGAGCCCAGCATTTT
CSARDPGAQHF
>TRBV29-1|few|TRBJ2-7|-
TGCAGCGCCCGGTACAACTCCTACGAGCAGTACTTC
CSARYNSYEQYF
>TRBV11-2|-|TRBJ2-1|TRBD2
TGTGCCAGCAGCTTAGGGGGACTACCTGGCGATGAGCAGTTCTTC
CASSLGGLPGDEQFF
>TRBV25-1|once|TRBJ1-5|-
TGTGCCAGCAGTGACGCTGTGGGGATGAATCAGCCCCAGCATTTT
CASSDAVGMNQPQHF
>TRBV12-3/TRBV12-4|-|TRBJ2-5|TRBD1
TGTGCCAGCAGTTCCGACAGGGTTCGCCCCCAGTACTTC
CASSSDRVRPQYF
>TRBV7-9|few|TRBJ2-3|TRBD1
TGTGCCAGCAGCACGGGACAGGGCATTTTCACAGATACGCAGTATTTT
CASSTGQGIFTDTQYF
>TRBV12-3/TRBV12-4|-|TRBJ1-4|-
TGTGCCAGCAGCCGGATCCTGGAAAAACTGTTTTTT
CASSRILEKLFF